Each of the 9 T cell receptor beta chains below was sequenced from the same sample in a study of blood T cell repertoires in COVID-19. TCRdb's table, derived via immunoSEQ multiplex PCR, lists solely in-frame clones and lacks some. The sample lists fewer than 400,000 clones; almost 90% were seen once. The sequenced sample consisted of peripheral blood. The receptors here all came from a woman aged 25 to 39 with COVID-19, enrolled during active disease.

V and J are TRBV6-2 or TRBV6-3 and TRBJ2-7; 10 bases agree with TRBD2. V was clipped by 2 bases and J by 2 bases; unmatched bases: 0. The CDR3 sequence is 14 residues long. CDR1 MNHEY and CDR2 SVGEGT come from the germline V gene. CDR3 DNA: TGTGCCAGCAGTTACGGGACTAGCGCCTACGAGCAGTACTTC. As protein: CASSYGTSAYEQYF.

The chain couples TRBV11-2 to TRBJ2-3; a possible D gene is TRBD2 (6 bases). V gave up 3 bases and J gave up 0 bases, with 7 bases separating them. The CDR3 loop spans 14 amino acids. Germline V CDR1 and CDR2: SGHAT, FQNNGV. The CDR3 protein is CASSFSGSTDTQYF. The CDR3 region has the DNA TGTGCCAGCAGCTTTAGCGGTAGCACAGATACGCAGTATTTT.

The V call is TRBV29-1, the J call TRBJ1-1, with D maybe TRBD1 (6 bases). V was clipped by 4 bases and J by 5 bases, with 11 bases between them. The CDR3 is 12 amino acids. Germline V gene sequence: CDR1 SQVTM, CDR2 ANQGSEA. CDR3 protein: CSVGLTGTEAFF. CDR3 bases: TGCAGCGTTGGACTGACAGGAACTGAAGCTTTCTTT.

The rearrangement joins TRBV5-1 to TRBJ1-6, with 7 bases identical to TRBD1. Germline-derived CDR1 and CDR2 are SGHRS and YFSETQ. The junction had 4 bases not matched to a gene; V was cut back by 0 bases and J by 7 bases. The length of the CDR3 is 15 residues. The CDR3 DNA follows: TGCGCCAGCAGCTTGGCCGGGACAGACAATTCACCCCTCCACTTT. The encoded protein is CASSLAGTDNSPLHF.

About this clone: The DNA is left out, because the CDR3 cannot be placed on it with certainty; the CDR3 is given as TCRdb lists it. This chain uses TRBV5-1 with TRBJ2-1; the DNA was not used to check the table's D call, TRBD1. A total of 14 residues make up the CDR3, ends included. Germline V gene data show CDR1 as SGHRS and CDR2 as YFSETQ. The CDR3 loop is CASSLYWGQGAWFF.

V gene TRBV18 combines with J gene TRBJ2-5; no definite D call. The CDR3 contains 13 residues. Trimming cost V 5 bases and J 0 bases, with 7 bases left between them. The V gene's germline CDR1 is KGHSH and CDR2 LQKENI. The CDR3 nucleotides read TGTGCCAGCTCAGCAGGCCACCAAGAGACCCAGTACTTC. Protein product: CASSAGHQETQYF.

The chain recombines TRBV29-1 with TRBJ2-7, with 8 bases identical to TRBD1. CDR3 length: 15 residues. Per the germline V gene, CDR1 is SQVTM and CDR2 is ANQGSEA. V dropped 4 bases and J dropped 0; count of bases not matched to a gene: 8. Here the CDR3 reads CSVAGGTGNSYEQYF. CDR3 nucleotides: TGCAGCGTTGCCGGAGGGACAGGCAACTCCTACGAGCAGTACTTC.

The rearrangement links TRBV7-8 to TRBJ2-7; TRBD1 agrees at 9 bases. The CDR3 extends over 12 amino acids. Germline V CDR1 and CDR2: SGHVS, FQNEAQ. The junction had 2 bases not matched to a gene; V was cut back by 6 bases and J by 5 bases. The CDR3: CASRRQGDEQYF. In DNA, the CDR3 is TGTGCCAGCAGACGACAGGGGGACGAGCAGTACTTC.

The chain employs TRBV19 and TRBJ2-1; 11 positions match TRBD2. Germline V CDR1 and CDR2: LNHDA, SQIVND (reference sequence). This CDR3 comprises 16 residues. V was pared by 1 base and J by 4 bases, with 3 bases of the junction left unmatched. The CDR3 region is CASSIVLAGGYNEQFF. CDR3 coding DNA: TGTGCCAGTAGTATAGTCCTAGCGGGAGGTTACAATGAGCAGTTCTTC.